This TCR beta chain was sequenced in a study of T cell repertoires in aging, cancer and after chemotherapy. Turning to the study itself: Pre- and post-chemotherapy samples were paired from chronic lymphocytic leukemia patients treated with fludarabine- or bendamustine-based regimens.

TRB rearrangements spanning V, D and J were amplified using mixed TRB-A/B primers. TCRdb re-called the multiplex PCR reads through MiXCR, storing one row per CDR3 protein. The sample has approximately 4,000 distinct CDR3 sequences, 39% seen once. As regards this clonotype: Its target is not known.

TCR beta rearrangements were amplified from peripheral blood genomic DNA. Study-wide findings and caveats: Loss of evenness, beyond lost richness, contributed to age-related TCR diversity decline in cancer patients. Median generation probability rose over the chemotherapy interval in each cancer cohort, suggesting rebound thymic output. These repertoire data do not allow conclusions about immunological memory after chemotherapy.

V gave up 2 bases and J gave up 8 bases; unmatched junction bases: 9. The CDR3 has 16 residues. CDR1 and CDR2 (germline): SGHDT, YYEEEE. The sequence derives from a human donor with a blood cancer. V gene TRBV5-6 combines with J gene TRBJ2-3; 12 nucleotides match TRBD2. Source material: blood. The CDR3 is CASSLVEGLAGSTQYF. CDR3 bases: TGTGCCAGCAGCTTAGTCGAGGGACTAGCGGGTTCTACGCAGTATTTT.